Described below is a single T cell receptor beta chain sequence and its context. These data are taken from a study of blood T cell repertoires in COVID-19. Whole-study context: T cells, B-cell-depleted T cells, or PBMCs provided the cDNA or gDNA that served as material.

Method: immunoSEQ multiplex PCR; TCRdb's copy keeps in-frame clones and lacks some. The table has about 220,000 clones, just under 85% seen once. The CDR3 runs 13 residues. CDR1 is GTSNPN, CDR2 SVGIG, per germline (reference sequence). The V and J ends lost 2 bases and 1 base respectively, with 8 bases between them. The rearrangement uses TRBV30 and TRBJ1-1, with a weak D call TRBD1 (5 bases). The receptor was derived from a middle-aged woman with acute COVID-19. The sample taken for sequencing was PBMCs or T cells enriched from blood (not recorded which). Written as DNA, the CDR3 is TGTGCCTGGAGTAAGACAGCGAACACTGAAGCTTTCTTT. Amino acid sequence: CAWSKTANTEAFF.